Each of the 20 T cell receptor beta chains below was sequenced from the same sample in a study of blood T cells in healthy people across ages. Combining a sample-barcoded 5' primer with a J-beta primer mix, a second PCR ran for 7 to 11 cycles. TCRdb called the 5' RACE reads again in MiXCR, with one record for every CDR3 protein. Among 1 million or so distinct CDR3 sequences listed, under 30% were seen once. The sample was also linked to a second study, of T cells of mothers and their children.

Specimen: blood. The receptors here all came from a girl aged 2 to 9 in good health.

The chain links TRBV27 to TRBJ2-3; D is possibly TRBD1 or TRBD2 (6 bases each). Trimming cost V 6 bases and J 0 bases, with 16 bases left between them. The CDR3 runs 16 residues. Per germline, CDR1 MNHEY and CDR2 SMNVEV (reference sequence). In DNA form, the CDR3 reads TGTGCCAGCAGCTTGTGGAAGGGGGGAAGCACAGATACGCAGTATTTT. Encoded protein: CASSLWKGGSTDTQYF.

The CDR3: CSASGSLLAKNIQYF. The CDR3 coding sequence is TGCAGTGCTAGTGGCAGTTTACTAGCCAAAAACATTCAGTACTTC. This rearrangement joins TRBV20-1 to TRBJ2-4; no reliable D call. The CDR3 runs to 15 residues. Germline-derived CDR1 and CDR2 are DFQATT and SNEGSKA (reference sequence). V lost 3 bases and J 0 bases, leaving 12 bases between the germline ends.

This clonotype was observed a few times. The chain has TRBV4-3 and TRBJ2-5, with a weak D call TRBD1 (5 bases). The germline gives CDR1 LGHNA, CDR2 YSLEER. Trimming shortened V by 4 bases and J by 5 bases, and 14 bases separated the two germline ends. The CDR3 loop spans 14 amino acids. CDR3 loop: CASSPLGQGETQYF. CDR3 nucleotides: TGCGCCAGCAGCCCCTTGGGTCAGGGTGAGACCCAGTACTTC.

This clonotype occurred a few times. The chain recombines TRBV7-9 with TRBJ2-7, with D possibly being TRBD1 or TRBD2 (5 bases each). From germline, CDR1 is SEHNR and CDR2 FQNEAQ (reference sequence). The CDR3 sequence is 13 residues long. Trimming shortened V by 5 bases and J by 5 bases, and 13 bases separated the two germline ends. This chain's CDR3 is CASSAVGDHEQYF. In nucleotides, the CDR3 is TGTGCCAGCAGCGCGGTAGGGGACCACGAGCAGTACTTC.

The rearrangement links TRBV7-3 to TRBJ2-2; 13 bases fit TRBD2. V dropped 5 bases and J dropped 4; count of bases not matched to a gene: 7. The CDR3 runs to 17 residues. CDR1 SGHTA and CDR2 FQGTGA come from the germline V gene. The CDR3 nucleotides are TGTGCCAGCAGCCCACTAGCGGGGGGGCCGGGCACCGGGGAGCTGTTTTTT. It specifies CASSPLAGGPGTGELFF.

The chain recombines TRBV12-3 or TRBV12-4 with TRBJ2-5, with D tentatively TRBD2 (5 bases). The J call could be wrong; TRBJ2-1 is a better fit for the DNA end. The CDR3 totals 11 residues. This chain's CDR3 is CASTRVREQFF. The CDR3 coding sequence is TGTGCCAGCACGAGGGTGCGGGAGCAGTTCTTC.

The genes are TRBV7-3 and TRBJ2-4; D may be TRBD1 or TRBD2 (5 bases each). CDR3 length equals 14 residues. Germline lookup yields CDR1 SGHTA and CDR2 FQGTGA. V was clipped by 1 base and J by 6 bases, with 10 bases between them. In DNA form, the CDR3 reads TGTGCCAGCAGCTTAATTCCGGGGACAAACATTCAGTACTTC. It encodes CASSLIPGTNIQYF.

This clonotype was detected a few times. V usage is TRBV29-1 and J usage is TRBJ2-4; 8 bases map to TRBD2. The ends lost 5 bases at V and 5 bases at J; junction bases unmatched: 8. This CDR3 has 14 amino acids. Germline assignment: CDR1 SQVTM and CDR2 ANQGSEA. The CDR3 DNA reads TGCAGCGTTTCCTCGGGGGGGCCCGAAAACATTCAGTACTTC. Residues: CSVSSGGPENIQYF.

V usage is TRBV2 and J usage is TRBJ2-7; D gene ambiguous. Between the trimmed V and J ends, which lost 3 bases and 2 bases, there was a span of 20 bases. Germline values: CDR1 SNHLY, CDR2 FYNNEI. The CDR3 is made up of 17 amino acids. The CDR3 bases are TGTGCCAGCAGTGAGGGTATAAGTGGGCTATCGGCCTACGAGCAGTACTTC. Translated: CASSEGISGLSAYEQYF.

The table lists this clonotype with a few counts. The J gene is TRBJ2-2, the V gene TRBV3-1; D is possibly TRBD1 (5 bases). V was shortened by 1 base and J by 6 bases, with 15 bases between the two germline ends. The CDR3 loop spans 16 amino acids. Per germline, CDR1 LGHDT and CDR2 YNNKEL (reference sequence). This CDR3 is CASSQVAGKLSGELFF. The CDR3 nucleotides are TGTGCCAGCAGCCAAGTTGCAGGGAAATTGTCCGGGGAGCTGTTTTTT.

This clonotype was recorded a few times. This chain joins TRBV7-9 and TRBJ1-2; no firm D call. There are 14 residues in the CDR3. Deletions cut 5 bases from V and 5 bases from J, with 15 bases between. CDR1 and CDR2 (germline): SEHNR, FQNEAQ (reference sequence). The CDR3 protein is CASSRVEEDYGYTF. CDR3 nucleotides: TGTGCCAGCAGCCGCGTCGAGGAGGATTATGGCTACACCTTC.

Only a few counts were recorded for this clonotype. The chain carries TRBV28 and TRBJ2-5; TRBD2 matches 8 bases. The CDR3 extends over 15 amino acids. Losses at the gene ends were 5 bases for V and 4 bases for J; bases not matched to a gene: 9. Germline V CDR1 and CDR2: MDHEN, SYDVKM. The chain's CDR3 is CASSPSPLAGETQYF. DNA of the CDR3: TGTGCCAGCAGTCCATCACCCCTAGCGGGAGAGACCCAGTACTTC.

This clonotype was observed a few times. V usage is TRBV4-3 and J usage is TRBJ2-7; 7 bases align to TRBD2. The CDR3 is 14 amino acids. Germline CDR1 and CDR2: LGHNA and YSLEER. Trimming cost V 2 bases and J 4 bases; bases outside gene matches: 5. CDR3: CASSQMAGVYEQYF. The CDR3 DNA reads TGCGCCAGCAGCCAAATGGCGGGAGTGTACGAGCAGTACTTC.

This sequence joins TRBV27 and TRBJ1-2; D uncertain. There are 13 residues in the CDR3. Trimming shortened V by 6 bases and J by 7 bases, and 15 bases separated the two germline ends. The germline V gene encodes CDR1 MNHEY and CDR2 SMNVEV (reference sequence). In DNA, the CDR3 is TGTGCCAGCAGCCATAATGGGGATCTTGGCTACACCTTC. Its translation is CASSHNGDLGYTF.

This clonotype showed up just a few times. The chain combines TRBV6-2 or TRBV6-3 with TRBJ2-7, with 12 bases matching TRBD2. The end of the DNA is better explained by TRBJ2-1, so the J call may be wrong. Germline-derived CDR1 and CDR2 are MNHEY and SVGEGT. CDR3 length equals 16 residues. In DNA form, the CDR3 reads TGTGCCAGCAGTAGACTGACTAGCGGGGGAATAAATGAGCAGTTCTTC. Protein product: CASSRLTSGGINEQFF.

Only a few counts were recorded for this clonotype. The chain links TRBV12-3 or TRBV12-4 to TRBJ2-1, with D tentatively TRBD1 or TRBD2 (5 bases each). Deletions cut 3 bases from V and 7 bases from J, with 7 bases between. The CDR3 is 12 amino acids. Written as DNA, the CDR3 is TGTGCCAGCAGTTTCAGGGAGAATGAGCAGTTCTTC. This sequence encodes CASSFRENEQFF.

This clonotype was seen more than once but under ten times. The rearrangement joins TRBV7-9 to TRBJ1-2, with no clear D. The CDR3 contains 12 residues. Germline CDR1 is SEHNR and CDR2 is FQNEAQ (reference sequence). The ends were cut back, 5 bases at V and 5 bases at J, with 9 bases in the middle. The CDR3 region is CASSPESYGYTF. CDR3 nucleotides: TGTGCCAGCAGCCCCGAGAGTTATGGCTACACCTTC.

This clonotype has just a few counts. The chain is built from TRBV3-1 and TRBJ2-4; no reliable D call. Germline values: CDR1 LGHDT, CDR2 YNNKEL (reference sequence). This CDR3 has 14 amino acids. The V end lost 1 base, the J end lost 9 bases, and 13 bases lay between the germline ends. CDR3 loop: CASSQALNYGIQYF. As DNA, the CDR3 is TGTGCCAGCAGCCAAGCTCTCAACTATGGCATTCAGTACTTC.

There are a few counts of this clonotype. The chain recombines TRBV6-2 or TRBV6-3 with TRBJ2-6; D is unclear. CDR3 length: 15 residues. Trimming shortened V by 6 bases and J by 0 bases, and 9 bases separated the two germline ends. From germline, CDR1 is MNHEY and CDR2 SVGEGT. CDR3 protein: CASSDRSSGANVLTF. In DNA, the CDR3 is TGTGCCAGCAGCGACCGGAGCTCTGGGGCCAACGTCCTGACTTTC.

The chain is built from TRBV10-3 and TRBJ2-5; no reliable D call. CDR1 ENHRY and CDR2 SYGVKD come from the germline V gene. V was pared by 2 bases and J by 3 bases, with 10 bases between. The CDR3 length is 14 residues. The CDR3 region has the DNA TGTGCCATCAGTGAGAGAGCTGTAAAAGAGACCCAGTACTTC. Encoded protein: CAISERAVKETQYF.